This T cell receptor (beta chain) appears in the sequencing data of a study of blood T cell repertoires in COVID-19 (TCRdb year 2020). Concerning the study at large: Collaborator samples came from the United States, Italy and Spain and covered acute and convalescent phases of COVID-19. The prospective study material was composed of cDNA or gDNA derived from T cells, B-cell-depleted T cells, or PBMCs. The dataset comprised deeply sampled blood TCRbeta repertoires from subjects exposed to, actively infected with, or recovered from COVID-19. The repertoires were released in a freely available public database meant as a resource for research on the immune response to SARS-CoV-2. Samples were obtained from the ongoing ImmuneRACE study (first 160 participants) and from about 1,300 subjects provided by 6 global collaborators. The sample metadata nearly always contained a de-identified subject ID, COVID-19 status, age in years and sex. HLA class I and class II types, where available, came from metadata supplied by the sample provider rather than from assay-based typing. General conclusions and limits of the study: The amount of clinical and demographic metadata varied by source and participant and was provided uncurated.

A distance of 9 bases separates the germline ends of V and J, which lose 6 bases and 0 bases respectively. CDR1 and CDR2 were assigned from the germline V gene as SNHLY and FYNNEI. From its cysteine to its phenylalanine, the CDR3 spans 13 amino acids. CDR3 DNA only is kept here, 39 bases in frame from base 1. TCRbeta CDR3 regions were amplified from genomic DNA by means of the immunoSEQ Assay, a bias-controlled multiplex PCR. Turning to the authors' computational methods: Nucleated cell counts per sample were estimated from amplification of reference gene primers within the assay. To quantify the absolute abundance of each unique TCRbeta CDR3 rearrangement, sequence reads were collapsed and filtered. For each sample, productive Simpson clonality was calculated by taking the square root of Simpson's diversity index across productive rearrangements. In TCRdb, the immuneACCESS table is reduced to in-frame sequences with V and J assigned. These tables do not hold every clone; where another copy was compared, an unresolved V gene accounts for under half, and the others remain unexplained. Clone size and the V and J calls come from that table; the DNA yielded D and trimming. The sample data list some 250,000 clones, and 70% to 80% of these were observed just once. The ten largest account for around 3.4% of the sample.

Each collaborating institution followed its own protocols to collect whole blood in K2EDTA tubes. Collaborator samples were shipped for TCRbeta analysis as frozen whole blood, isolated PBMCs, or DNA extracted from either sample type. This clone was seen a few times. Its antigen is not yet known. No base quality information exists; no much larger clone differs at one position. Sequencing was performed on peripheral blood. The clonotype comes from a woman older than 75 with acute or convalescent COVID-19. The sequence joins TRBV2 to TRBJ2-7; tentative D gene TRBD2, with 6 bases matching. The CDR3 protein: CASSGDFSYEQYF. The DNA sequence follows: TGTGCCAGCAGCGGGGACTTCTCCTACGAGCAGTACTTC.